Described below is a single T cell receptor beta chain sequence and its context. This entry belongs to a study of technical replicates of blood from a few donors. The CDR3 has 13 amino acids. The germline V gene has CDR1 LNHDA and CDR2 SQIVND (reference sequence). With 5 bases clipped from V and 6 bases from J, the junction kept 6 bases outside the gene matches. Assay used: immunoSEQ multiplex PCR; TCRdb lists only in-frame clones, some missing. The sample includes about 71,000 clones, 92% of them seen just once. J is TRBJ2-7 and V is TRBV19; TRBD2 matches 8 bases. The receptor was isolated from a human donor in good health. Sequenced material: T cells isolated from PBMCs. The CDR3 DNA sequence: TGTGCCAGTAGTTGGGGACTAGGACGCGAGCAGTACTTC. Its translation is CASSWGLGREQYF.